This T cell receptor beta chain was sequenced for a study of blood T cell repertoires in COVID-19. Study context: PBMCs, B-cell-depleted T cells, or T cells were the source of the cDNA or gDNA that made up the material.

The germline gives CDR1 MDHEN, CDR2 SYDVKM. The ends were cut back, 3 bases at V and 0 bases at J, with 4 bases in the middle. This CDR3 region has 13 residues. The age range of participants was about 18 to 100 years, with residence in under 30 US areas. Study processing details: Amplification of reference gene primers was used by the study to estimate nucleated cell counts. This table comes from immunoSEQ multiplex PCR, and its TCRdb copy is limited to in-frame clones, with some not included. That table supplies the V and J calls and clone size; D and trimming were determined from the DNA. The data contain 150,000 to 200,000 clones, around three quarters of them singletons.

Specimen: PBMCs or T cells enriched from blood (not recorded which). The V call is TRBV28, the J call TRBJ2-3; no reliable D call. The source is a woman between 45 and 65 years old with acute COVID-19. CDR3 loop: CASSFYSTDTQYF. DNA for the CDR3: TGTGCCAGCAGTTTCTACAGCACAGATACGCAGTATTTT.